Listed below are T cell receptor beta chains from one sample, sequenced in a study of cytomegalovirus exposure and HLA in healthy donors. Sequencing used immunoSEQ multiplex PCR; TCRdb keeps in-frame clones, though not all of them. Of about 130,000 clones in the sample, 65% to 80% were seen once. Input material: PBMCs. Receptors were obtained from a male donor in good health and CMV-seropositive. Each CDR3 is given with its conserved first and last residue. The D gene is left open where the match is weak. A clone size is listed for some rows: how often the clone was seen (once, few, many), or a class if it is expanded.

d_gene	v_gene	j_gene	len	abundance	CDR3aa	CDR3nt
TRBD1	TRBV6-5	TRBJ2-7	15	few	CASSPRTGGDYEQYF	TGTGCCAGCAGTCCCCGGACAGGGGGCGATTACGAGCAGTACTTC
TRBD2	TRBV7-8	TRBJ2-1	15	NA	CASSLPAGGGYEQFF	TGTGCCAGCAGCTTACCAGCGGGGGGGGGATATGAGCAGTTCTTC
TRBD1	TRBV6-5	TRBJ1-1	13	NA	CAGRGTGGSEAFF	TGTGCCGGCAGAGGGACAGGGGGCTCTGAAGCTTTCTTT
NA	TRBV7-6	TRBJ1-6	13	NA	CASSLGRASHLHF	TGTGCCAGCAGCTTAGGTCGAGCGTCGCACCTCCACTTT
TRBD2	TRBV2	TRBJ2-1	13	NA	CASNRLADNEQFF	TGTGCCAGCAATAGACTAGCGGACAATGAGCAGTTCTTC
NA	TRBV7-9	TRBJ1-2	15	NA	CASSHDTGRVYGYTF	TGTGCCAGCAGCCACGACACAGGGAGGGTGTATGGCTACACCTTC
NA	TRBV2	TRBJ1-5	14	few	CASSDRQPNQPQHF	TGTGCCAGCAGTGACCGACAGCCCAATCAGCCCCAGCATTTT
NA	TRBV5-1	TRBJ2-3	14	NA	CASSLEGLGDTQYF	TGCGCCAGCAGCTTGGAGGGGCTCGGAGATACGCAGTATTTT
TRBD1	TRBV2	TRBJ2-5	16	NA	CASSADRGNRQETQYF	TGTGCCAGCAGCGCCGACAGGGGGAACAGACAAGAGACCCAGTACTTC
NA	TRBV6-4	TRBJ2-1	14	NA	CASSAEGGFNEQFF	TGTGCCAGCAGTGCGGAGGGGGGGTTCAATGAGCAGTTCTTC
TRBD1	TRBV7-2	TRBJ2-7	13	NA	CASSQRTGYEQYF	TGTGCCAGCAGCCAACGGACAGGCTACGAGCAGTACTTC
NA	TRBV28	TRBJ2-1	12	NA	CASSLGWNEQFF	TGTGCCAGCAGTCTAGGTTGGAATGAGCAGTTCTTC
NA	TRBV27	TRBJ1-2	13	NA	CASSFGASGGYTF	TGTGCCAGCAGTTTTGGCGCATCGGGTGGCTACACCTTC
TRBD1	TRBV5-4	TRBJ2-1	16	NA	CAISPGTGITYNEQFF	TGTGCCATATCACCCGGGACAGGGATCACCTACAATGAGCAGTTCTTC
NA	TRBV11-3	TRBJ2-3	15	NA	CASSRGGAHTDTQYF	TGTGCCAGCAGCCGGGGCGGGGCACACACAGATACGCAGTATTTT
NA	TRBV28	TRBJ2-3	12	once	CASSSGRDTQYF	TGTGCCAGCAGTTCGGGTAGAGATACGCAGTATTTT
TRBD2	TRBV6-1	TRBJ2-7	15	NA	CASSETASGIYEQYF	TGTGCCAGCAGTGAAACGGCTAGCGGGATTTACGAGCAGTACTTC
TRBD1	TRBV5-6	TRBJ1-1	12	few	CASSRQGTEAFF	TGTGCCAGCAGCCGACAGGGAACTGAAGCTTTCTTT
NA	TRBV28	TRBJ2-1	16	once	CASIPSDYVLGNEQFF	TGTGCCAGCATACCCTCGGACTATGTGTTGGGGAATGAGCAGTTCTTC
TRBD1	TRBV10-3	TRBJ1-5	15	NA	CAISWDRESDQPQHF	TGTGCCATCAGTTGGGACAGGGAGAGTGATCAGCCCCAGCATTTT
TRBD2	TRBV28	TRBJ2-1	15	NA	CASSLETSGINEQFF	TGTGCCAGCAGTTTAGAGACTAGCGGTATCAATGAGCAGTTCTTC
NA	TRBV20-1	TRBJ2-1	11	NA	CSGEAINEQFF	TGCAGTGGCGAAGCCATCAATGAGCAGTTCTTC
NA	TRBV13	TRBJ1-1	11	NA	CASSPGTEAFF	TGTGCCAGCAGCCCAGGGACAGAAGCTTTCTTT